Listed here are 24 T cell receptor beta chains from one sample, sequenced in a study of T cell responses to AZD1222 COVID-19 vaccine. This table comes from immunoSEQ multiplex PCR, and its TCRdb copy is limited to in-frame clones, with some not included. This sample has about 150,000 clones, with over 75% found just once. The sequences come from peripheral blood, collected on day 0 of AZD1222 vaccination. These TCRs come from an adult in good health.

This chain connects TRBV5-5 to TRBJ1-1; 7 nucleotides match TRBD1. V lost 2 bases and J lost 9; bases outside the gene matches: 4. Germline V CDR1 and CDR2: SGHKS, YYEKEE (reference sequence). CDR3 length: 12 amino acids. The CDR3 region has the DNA TGTGCCAGCAGCTTTACAGGGGTGAAAGCTTTCTTT. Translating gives CASSFTGVKAFF.

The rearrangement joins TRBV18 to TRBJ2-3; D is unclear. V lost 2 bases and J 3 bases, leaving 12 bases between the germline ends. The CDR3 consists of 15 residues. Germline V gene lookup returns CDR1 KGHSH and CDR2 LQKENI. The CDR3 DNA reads TGTGCCAGCTCACCAACCGGTATAGGAACAGATACGCAGTATTTT. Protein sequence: CASSPTGIGTDTQYF.

CDR3 residues: CAFRVGSTDTQYF. CDR3 sequence (DNA): TGTGCCTTCCGTGTGGGGAGCACAGATACGCAGTATTTT. V and J are TRBV30 and TRBJ2-3, with D unresolved. V was pared by 7 bases and J by 0 bases, with 11 bases between. Germline assignment: CDR1 GTSNPN and CDR2 SVGIG (reference sequence). The CDR3 covers 13 residues.

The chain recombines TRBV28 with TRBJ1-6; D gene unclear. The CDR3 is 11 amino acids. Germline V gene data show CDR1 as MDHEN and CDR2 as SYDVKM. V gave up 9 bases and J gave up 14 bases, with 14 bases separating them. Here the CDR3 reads CASSTMGTLHF. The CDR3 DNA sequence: TGTGCCAGTAGTACAATGGGAACCCTCCACTTT. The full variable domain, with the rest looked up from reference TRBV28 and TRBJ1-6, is DVKVTQSSRYLVKRTGEKVFLECVQDMDHENMFWYRQDPGLGLRLIYFSYDVKMKEKGDIPEGYSVSREKKERFSLILESASTNQTSMYLCASSTMGTLHFGNGTRLTVT.

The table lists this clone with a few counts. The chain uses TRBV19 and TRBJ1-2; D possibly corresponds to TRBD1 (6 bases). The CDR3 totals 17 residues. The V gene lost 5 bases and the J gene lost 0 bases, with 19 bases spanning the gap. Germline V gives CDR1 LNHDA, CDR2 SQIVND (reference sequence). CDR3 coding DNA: TGTGCCAGTAGTCCCGGCGGGGGGCGCGGGGCTAACTATGGCTACACCTTC. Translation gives CASSPGGGRGANYGYTF.

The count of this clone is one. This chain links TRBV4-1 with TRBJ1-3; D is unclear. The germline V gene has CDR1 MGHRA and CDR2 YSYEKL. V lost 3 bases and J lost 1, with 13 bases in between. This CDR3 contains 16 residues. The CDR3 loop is CASSHPTGGSGNTIYF. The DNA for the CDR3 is TGCGCCAGCAGCCATCCCACTGGCGGATCTGGAAACACCATATATTTT.

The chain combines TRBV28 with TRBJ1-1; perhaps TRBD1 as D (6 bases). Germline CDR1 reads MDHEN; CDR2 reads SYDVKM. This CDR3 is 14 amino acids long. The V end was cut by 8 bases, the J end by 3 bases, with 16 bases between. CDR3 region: CASPQAGEYTEAFF. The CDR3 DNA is TGTGCCAGCCCGCAGGCAGGGGAGTACACTGAAGCTTTCTTT.

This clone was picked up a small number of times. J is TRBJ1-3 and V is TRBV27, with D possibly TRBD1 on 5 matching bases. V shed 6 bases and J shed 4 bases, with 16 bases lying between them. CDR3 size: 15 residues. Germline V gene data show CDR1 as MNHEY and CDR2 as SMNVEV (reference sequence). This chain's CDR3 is CASRQLTGSGNTIYF. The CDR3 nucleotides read TGTGCCAGCAGACAACTCACAGGTTCCGGAAACACCATATATTTT.

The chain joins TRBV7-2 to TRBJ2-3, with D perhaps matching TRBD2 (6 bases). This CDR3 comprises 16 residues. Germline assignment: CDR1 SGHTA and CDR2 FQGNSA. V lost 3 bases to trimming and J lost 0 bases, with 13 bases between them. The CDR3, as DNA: TGTGCCAGCAGCTTCTCCCGGGGGAGTAGCACAGATACGCAGTATTTT. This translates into CASSFSRGSSTDTQYF.

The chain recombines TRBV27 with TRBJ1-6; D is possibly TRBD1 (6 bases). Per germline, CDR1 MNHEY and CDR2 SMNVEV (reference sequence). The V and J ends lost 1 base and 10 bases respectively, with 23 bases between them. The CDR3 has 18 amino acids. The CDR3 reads CASSLFGGPTGYRSPLHF. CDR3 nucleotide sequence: TGTGCCAGCAGTTTATTCGGGGGGCCCACAGGATACAGGTCACCCCTCCACTTT.

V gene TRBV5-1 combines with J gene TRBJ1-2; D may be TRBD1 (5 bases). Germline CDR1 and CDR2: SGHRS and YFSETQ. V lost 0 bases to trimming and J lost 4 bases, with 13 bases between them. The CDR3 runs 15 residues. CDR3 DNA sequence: TGCGCCAGCAGCTTGGCCTCAGGGCTATTCTATGGCTACACCTTC. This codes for CASSLASGLFYGYTF.

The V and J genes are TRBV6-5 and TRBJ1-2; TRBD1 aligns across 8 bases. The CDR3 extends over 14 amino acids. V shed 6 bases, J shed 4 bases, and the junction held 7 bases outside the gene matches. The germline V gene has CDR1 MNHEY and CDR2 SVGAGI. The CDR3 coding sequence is TGTGCCAGCAGCAGCGGACAGGGACCCTATGGCTACACCTTC. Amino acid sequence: CASSSGQGPYGYTF.

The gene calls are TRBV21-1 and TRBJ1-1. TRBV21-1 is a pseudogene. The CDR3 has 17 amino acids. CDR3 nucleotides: TGTGCCAGCAGCAAATCGGGGCCCGGGGGGAAGAACACTGAAGCTTTCTTT. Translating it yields CASSKSGPGGKNTEAFF.

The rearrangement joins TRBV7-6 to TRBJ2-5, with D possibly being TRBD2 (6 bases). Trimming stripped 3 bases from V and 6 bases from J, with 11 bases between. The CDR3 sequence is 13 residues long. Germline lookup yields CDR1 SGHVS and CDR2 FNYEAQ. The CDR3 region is CASSFQGGQTQYF. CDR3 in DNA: TGTGCCAGCAGCTTTCAGGGAGGACAGACCCAGTACTTC.

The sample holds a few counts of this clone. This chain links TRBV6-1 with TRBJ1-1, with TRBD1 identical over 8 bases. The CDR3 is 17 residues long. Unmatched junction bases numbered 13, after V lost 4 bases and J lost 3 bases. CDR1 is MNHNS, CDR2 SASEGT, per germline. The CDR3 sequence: CASSVEQGAFPDTEAFF. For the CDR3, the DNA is TGTGCCAGCAGTGTCGAGCAGGGGGCTTTTCCGGACACTGAAGCTTTCTTT.

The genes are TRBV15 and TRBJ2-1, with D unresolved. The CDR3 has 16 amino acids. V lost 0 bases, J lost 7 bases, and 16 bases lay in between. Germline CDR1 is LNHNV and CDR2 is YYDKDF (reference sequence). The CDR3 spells CATSREGLPPRNEQFF. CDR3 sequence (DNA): TGTGCCACCAGCAGAGAAGGGCTACCGCCCCGGAATGAGCAGTTCTTC.

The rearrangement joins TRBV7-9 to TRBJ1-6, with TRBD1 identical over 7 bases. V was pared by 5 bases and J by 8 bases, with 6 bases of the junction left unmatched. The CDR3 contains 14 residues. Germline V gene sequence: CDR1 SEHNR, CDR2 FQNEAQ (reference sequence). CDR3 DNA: TGTGCCAGCAGCGACGGGACAGTAGATTCACCCCTCCACTTT. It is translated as CASSDGTVDSPLHF.

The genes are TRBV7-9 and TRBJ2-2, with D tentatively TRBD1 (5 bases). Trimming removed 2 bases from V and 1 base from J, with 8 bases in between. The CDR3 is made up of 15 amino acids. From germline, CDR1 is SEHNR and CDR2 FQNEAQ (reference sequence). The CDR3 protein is CASSLRQGNTGELFF. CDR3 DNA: TGTGCCAGCAGCTTAAGGCAGGGGAACACCGGGGAGCTGTTTTTT.

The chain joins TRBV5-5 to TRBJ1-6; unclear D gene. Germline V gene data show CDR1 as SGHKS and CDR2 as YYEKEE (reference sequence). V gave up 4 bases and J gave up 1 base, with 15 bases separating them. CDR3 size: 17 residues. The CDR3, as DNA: TGTGCCAGCAGCCGCCGGATGGAGGGATCCTATAATTCACCCCTCCACTTT. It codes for CASSRRMEGSYNSPLHF.

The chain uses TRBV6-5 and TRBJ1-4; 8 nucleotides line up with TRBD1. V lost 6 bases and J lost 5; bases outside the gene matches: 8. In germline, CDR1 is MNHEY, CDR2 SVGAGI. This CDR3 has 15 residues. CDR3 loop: CASRTRQGLNEKLFF. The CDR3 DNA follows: TGTGCCAGCAGAACTAGACAGGGGTTGAATGAAAAACTGTTTTTT.

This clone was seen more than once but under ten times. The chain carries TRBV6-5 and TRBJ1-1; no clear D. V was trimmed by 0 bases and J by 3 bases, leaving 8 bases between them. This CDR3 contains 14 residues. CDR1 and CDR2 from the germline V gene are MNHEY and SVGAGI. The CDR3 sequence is CASSYSGQDTEAFF. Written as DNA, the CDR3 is TGTGCCAGCAGTTACTCGGGTCAGGACACTGAAGCTTTCTTT.

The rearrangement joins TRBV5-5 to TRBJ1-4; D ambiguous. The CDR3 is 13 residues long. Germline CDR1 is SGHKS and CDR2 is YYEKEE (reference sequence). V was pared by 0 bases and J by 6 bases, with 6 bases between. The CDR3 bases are TGTGCCAGCAGCTTGGTTTCAGATGAAAAACTGTTTTTT. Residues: CASSLVSDEKLFF.

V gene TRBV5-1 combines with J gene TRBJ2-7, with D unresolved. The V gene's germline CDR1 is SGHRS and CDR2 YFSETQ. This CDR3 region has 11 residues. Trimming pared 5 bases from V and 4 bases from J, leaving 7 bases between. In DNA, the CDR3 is TGCGCCAGCAGGCAAGATTACGAGCAGTACTTC. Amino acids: CASRQDYEQYF.

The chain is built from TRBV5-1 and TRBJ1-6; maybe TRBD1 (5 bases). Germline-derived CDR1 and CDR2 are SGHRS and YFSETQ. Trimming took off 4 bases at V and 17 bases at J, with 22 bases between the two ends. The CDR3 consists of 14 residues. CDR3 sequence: CASSRSSGTGKIHF. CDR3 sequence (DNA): TGCGCCAGCAGCCGGAGCTCCGGGACCGGGAAAATCCACTTT.